Detailed here is one T cell receptor (beta chain). The data originate from a study of OX40 agonist ivuxolimab in advanced cancers. This CDR3 has 15 residues. Per the germline V gene, CDR1 is MNHNS and CDR2 is SASEGT. V was pared by 6 bases and J by 8 bases, with 10 bases of the junction left unmatched. The data were produced by immunoSEQ multiplex PCR, yet TCRdb's version contains in-frame clones alone and is incomplete. Of about 76,000 clones in the sample, 85% are singletons; the top ten hold around 2%. This TCR was sampled from an adult with an advanced solid tumor such as melanoma, head and neck, liver or kidney cancer. This chain links TRBV6-1 with TRBJ1-4; TRBD1 agrees at 9 bases. Sequences were derived from CD4+ or CD8+ T cells sorted from blood, sampled in a trial of the OX40 agonist ivuxolimab. The CDR3 nucleotides are TGTGCCAGCAGCCGGGACAGGGAATTAGGAGAAAAACTGTTTTTT. It is translated as CASSRDRELGEKLFF.